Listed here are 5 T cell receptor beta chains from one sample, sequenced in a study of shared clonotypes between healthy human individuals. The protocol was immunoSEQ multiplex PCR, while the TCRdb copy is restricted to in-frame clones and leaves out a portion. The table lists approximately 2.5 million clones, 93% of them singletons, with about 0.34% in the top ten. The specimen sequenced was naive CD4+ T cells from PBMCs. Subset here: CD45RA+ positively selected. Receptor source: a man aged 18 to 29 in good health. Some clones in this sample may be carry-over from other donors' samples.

The DNA for the CDR3 is TGTGCCAGCTCAGCAGGGGCAGGGTCTAATTCACCCCTCCACTTT. It yields the protein CASSAGAGSNSPLHF. J is TRBJ1-6 and V is TRBV2; D might be TRBD1 (6 bases). Trimming removed 8 bases at V and 6 bases at J, with 17 bases between. Germline V gives CDR1 SNHLY, CDR2 FYNNEI. The CDR3 contains 15 residues.

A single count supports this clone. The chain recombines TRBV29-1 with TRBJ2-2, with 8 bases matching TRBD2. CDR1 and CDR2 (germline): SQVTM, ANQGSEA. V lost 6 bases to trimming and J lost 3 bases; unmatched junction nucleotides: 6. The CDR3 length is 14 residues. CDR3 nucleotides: TGCAGCGTGGCCGGGACTAGGTACACCGGGGAGCTGTTTTTT. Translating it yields CSVAGTRYTGELFF.

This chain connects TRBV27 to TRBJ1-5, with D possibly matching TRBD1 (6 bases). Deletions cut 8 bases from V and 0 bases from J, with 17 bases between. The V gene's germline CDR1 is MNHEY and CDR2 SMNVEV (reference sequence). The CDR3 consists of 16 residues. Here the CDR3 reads CASGPTGLPSNQPQHF. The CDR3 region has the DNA TGTGCCAGCGGACCAACAGGGCTCCCTAGCAATCAGCCCCAGCATTTT.

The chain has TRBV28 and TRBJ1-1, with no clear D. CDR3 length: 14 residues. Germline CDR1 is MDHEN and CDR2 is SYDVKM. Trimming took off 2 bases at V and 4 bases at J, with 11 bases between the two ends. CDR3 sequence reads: CASSLRTPATEAFF. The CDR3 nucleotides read TGTGCCAGCAGTTTAAGAACCCCGGCCACTGAAGCTTTCTTT. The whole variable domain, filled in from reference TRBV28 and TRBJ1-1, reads DVKVTQSSRYLVKRTGEKVFLECVQDMDHENMFWYRQDPGLGLRLIYFSYDVKMKEKGDIPEGYSVSREKKERFSLILESASTNQTSMYLCASSLRTPATEAFFGQGTRLTVV.

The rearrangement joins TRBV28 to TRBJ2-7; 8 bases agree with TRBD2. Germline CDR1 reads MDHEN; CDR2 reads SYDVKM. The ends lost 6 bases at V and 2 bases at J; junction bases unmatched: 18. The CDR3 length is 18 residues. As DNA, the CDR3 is TGTGCCAGCAGACCTCTCTCTACCCTGGGCGGGAGGACCTACGAGCAGTACTTC. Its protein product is CASRPLSTLGGRTYEQYF.